Below, 4 T cell receptor beta chains from the same sample are listed, as sequenced in a study of identical twins. TCRdb called the 5' RACE reads again in MiXCR, with one record for every CDR3 protein. Counted here are roughly 490,000 distinct CDR3 sequences, over 11% occurring once; the ten biggest clones make up about 1%. Another study also made use of these data, one on yellow fever vaccine responses in identical twins.

The material sequenced was CD4+ T cells sorted from blood. Receptors were obtained from a woman in her late teens or twenties in good health.

This chain links TRBV11-1 with TRBJ2-4; weak D call: TRBD1 (5 bases). The CDR3 has 17 residues. Germline CDR1 reads SGHAT; CDR2 reads FQDESV (reference sequence). V was pared by 5 bases and J by 0 bases, with 17 bases between. The CDR3 reads CASSRSVGLLAKNIQYF. The CDR3 coding sequence is TGTGCCAGCAGCCGCTCGGTGGGGCTATTAGCCAAAAACATTCAGTACTTC.

This rearrangement joins TRBV5-6 to TRBJ2-4; D is uncertain. Germline CDR1 SGHDT, CDR2 YYEEEE. The CDR3 totals 16 residues. V lost 6 bases and J 0 bases, leaving 16 bases between the germline ends. CDR3 sequence reads: CASTPRTLIAKNIQYF. The CDR3 nucleotides read TGTGCCAGCACCCCCCGGACCCTGATAGCCAAAAACATTCAGTACTTC.

The chain is built from TRBV4-3 and TRBJ2-3, with 10 bases identical to TRBD2. Germline V gene sequence: CDR1 LGHNA, CDR2 YSLEER. The CDR3 has 17 amino acids. With V trimmed by 1 base and J by 7 bases, 11 bases remained unmatched. The DNA for the CDR3 is TGCGCCAGCAGCCAAGGAGCAGCGGGAGGGGTACAGTATACGCAGTATTTT. This sequence encodes CASSQGAAGGVQYTQYF.

The chain joins TRBV6-4 to TRBJ2-1; 13 nucleotides line up with TRBD2. Germline V gives CDR1 MRHNA, CDR2 SNTAGT. The CDR3 loop spans 15 amino acids. V gave up 3 bases and J gave up 8 bases; unmatched junction bases: 4. CDR3 residues: CASSETSGGPDEQFF. CDR3 nucleotide sequence: TGTGCCAGCAGTGAGACTAGCGGGGGGCCGGATGAGCAGTTCTTC.